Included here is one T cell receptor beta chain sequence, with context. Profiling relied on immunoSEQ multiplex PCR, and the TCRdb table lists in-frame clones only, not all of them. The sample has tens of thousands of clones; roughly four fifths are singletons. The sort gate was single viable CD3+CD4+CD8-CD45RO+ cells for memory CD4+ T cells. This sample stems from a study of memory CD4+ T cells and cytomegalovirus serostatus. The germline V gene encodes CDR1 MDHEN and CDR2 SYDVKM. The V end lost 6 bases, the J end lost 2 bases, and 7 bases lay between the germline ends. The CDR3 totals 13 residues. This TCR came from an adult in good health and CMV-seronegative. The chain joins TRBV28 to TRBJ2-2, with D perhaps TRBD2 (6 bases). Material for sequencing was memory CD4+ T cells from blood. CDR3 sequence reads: CASREGNTGELFF. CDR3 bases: TGTGCCAGCAGGGAGGGAAACACCGGGGAGCTGTTTTTT.